This passage covers 6 T cell receptor beta chains from one sample sequenced in a study of PD-1 blockade in classical Hodgkin lymphoma. Exposure to brentuximab vedotin varied, and each patient had relapsed following autologous stem cell transplantation. The protocol was immunoSEQ multiplex PCR, while the TCRdb copy is restricted to in-frame clones and leaves out a portion. The repertoire holds 30,000 to 45,000 clones, with approximately 69% as singletons. Specimen: peripheral blood mononuclear cells (PBMCs), collected before the second cycle of nivolumab. The receptors here all came from a human donor with classical Hodgkin lymphoma.

This chain links TRBV6-1 with TRBJ1-2, with D possibly being TRBD1 (5 bases). CDR3 length equals 17 residues. The V end was cut by 2 bases, the J end by 5 bases, with 21 bases between. Germline V CDR1 and CDR2: MNHNS, SASEGT. Here the CDR3 DNA reads TGTGCCAGCAGTGAATACGGGGGATCCGGGGTCGGGTATGGCTACACCTTC. It encodes CASSEYGGSGVGYGYTF.

This clone appeared once. The V call is TRBV2, the J call TRBJ1-2, with no clear D. From germline, CDR1 is SNHLY and CDR2 FYNNEI. V lost 5 bases and J lost 6, with 16 bases in between. This CDR3 is built from 14 residues. The CDR3 region is CASSTPGRVNGYTF. CDR3 DNA: TGTGCCAGCAGTACCCCCGGGAGGGTAAATGGCTACACCTTC.

This clone was recorded a few times. The chain has TRBV7-2 and TRBJ2-1; the match to TRBD2 covers 10 bases. V shed 4 bases and J 9 bases; nucleotides not matched to a gene: 6. Germline-derived CDR1 and CDR2 are SGHTA and FQGNSA. CDR3 length: 14 residues. In nucleotides, the CDR3 is TGTGCCAGCAGCTGGATACTAGCGGGGACTGAGCAGTTCTTC. Translation gives CASSWILAGTEQFF.

V and J are TRBV7-2 and TRBJ2-3; 9 positions agree with TRBD2. Trimming cost V 3 bases and J 3 bases; bases outside gene matches: 4. In germline, CDR1 is SGHTA, CDR2 FQGNSA. The CDR3 is 15 residues long. CDR3 in amino acids: CASSFGLAGTDTQYF. CDR3 bases: TGTGCCAGCAGCTTTGGTCTAGCGGGAACAGATACGCAGTATTTT.

This chain connects TRBV4-3 to TRBJ2-1, with D uncertain. There are 14 residues in the CDR3. The V end lost 2 bases, the J end lost 4 bases, and 9 bases lay between the germline ends. Germline V CDR1 and CDR2: LGHNA, YSLEER. The CDR3 protein is CASSQQGGYNEQFF. The CDR3 nucleotides read TGCGCCAGCAGCCAACAAGGTGGATACAATGAGCAGTTCTTC.

The V call is TRBV29-1, the J call TRBJ2-5; D perhaps matches TRBD1 (5 bases). Trimming shortened V by 6 bases and J by 4 bases, and 18 bases separated the two germline ends. The CDR3 is 14 amino acids. Germline loops: CDR1 SQVTM, CDR2 ANQGSEA. Written as DNA, the CDR3 is TGCAGCGTCGCATCAGGAACAGGCTCAGAGACCCAGTACTTC. As protein: CSVASGTGSETQYF. The full variable domain, completed using reference TRBV29-1 and TRBJ2-5, is SAVISQKPSRDICQRGTSLTIQCQVDSQVTMMFWYRQQPGQSLTLIATANQGSEATYESGFVIDKFPISRPNLTFSTLTVSNMSPEDSSIYLCSVASGTGSETQYFGPGTRLLVL.